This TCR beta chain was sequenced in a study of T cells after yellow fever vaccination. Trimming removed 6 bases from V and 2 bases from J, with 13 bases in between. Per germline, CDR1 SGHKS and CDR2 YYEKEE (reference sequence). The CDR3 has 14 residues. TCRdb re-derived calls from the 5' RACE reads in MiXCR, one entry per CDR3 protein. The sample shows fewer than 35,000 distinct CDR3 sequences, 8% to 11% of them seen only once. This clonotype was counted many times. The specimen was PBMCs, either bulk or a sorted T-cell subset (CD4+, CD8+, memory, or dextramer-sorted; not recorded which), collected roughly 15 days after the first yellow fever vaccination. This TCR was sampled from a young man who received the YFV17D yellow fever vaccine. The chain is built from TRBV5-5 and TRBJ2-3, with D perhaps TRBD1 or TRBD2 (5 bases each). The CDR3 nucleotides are TGTGCCAGCACCAGAGGGGTTTCCACAGATACGCAGTATTTT. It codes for CASTRGVSTDTQYF.